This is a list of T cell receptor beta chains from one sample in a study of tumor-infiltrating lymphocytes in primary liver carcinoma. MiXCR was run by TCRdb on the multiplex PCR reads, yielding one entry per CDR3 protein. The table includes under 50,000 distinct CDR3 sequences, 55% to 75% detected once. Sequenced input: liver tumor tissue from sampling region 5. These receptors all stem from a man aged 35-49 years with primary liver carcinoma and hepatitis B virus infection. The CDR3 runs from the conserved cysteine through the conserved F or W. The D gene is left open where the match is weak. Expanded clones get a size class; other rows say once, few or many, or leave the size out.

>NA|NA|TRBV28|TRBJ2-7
CASSRIGGVESGRYF
TGTGCTAGCAGCCGTATAGGAGGGGTTGAATCAGGGCGGTACTTC
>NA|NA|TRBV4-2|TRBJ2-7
CASSHLLAYEQNF
TGTGCCAGCAGTCATCTTCTGGCCTACGAGCAGAACTTC
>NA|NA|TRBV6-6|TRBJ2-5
CTSSYSRETRYF
TGTACCAGTAGTTATAGCAGGGAGACCCGGTACTTC
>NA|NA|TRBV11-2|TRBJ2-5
CASSSRDWAHQETQYF
TGTGCCAGTAGTTCCCGGGACTGGGCCCACCAAGAGACCCAGTACTTC
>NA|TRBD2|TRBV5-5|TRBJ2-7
CVSRLTSGDYEQYF
TGTGTCAGTAGGTTAACTAGCGGGGACTACGAGCAGTACTTC
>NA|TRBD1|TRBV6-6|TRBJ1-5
CAIRRDDRAYTGNQPQHF
TGTGCCATCAGGCGGGATGACAGGGCATATACGGGCAATCAGCCCCAGCATTTT
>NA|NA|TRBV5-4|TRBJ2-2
CVSSPFSGGTGELSF
TGTGTCAGCAGCCCTTTTAGCGGAGGCACCGGGGAGCTGTCTTTT
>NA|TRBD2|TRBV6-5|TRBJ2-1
CASMTSGYNEKFF
TGTGCCAGCATGACTAGCGGATACAATGAGAAGTTCTTC
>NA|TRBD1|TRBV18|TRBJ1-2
CASSPPGQGPIRGYTF
TGTGCCAGCTCACCACCGGGACAGGGACCCATTCGGGGCTACACCTTC
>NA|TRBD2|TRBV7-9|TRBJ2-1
CASSLALGGSSYNKKFF
TGTGCCAGCAGCTTAGCGCTGGGCGGGAGCTCCTACAATAAGAAGTTCTTC
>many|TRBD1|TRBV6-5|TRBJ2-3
CASSSPGQTDTQYF
TGTGCCAGCAGTTCCCCGGGACAGACAGATACGCAGTATTTT
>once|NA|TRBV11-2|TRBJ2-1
CTSSLVRNEQLF
TGTACCAGCAGCTTAGTAAGGAATGAGCAGCTCTTC
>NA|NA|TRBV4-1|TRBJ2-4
CASSQIPRASAAKNIQYF
TGCGCCAGCAGCCAAATTCCCCGGGCTAGCGCCGCCAAAAACATTCAGTACTTC
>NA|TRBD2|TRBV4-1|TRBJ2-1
CASSQDKGTSGLLYKEQFF
TGCGCCAGCAGCCAAGATAAGGGGACTAGCGGTCTTCTATACAAGGAGCAGTTCTTC
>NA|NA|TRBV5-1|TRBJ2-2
CASCWGANTGELFF
TGCGCCAGCTGCTGGGGGGCGAACACCGGGGAGCTGTTTTTT
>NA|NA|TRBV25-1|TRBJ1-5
CNNQPQHF
TGTAACAATCAGCCCCAGCATTTT
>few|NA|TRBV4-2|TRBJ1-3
CASSQKDRAGNTIYF
TGTGCCAGCAGCCAAAAGGACAGAGCTGGAAATACCATATATTTT
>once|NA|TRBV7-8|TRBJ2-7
CASSLSGSSYVQHF
TGTGCCAGCAGCCTTTCCGGGAGCTCCTACGTGCAGCACTTC
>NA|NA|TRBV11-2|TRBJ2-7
CASDPRGYRTYEQYF
TGTGCCAGCGACCCTAGAGGGTATCGTACCTACGAGCAGTACTTC
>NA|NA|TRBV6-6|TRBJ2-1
CASAQVGEQFF
TGTGCCAGCGCTCAGGTCGGGGAGCAGTTCTTC
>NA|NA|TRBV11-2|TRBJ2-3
CASSLEGLVLTDTQYF
TGTGCCAGCAGCTTAGAGGGGCTAGTGTTGACAGATACGCAGTATTTT
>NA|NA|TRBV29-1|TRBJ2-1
CSPRLDNEQSF
TGTAGCCCCCGGCTAGACAATGAGCAGTCCTTC
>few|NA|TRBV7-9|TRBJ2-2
CASNLNSGELFF
TGTGCCAGCAACCTTAACAGCGGGGAGCTGTTTTTT
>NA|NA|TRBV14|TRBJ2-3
CASGQDLPGDGDTQYF
TGCGCCAGCGGCCAAGATCTACCGGGAGACGGGGATACGCAGTATTTT
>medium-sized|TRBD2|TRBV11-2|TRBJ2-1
CASSLGGSGSSYEQFF
TGTGCCAGCAGCTTAGGTGGTAGCGGGAGCTCTTATGAGCAGTTCTTC
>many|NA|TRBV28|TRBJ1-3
CATHGSGNTIYF
TGTGCCACCCACGGGTCTGGAAACACCATATATTTT
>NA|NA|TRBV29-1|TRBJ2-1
CSVGDIPGAPLPYNEQFF
TGCAGCGTTGGAGATATCCCGGGGGCTCCCCTACCCTACAATGAGCAGTTCTTC
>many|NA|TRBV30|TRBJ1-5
CAWSPDGNQPQHF
TGTGCCTGGAGTCCGGACGGCAATCAGCCCCAGCATTTT
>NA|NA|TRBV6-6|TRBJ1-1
CASRSGVVAPSEAFF
TGTGCCAGCAGGTCAGGGGTAGTGGCGCCCAGTGAAGCTTTCTTT
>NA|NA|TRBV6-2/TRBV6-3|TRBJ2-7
CASSSGIDTYEQYF
TGTGCCAGCAGTTCCGGGATCGATACCTACGAGCAGTACTTC
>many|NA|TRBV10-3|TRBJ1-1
CAISESALNTEAFF
TGTGCCATCAGTGAATCAGCGTTGAACACTGAAGCTTTCTTT
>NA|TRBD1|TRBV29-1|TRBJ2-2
CSVEKGQSNTRELFF
TGCAGTGTCGAGAAGGGACAGTCGAACACCAGGGAGCTGTTTTTT
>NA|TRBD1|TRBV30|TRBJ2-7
CAWSDLGGGYEQCF
TGTGCCTGGAGTGACCTAGGGGGCGGATACGAGCAGTGCTTC
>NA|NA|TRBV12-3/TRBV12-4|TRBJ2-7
CASSLASASYEQYF
TGTGCCAGCAGTTTGGCGTCTGCGTCCTACGAGCAGTACTTC
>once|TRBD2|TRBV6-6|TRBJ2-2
CASSYHRVDSGGLFF
TGTGCCAGCAGTTACCACAGGGTGGATAGCGGGGGGCTGTTTTTT
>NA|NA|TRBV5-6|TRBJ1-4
CASSTTGGGGIEKLFF
TGTGCCAGCAGTACGACGGGGGGCGGTGGTATTGAAAAACTGTTTTTT
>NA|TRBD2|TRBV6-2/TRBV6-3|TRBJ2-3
CASSPGTSSTDTQCF
TGTGCCAGTAGTCCCGGGACTAGCAGCACAGATACGCAGTGTTTT
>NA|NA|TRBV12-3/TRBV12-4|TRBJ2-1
CASSFQGTVQFF
TGTGCCAGCAGTTTCCAGGGGACGGTACAGTTCTTC
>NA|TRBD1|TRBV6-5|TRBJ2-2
CASRFTGGASTGELVF
TGTGCCAGTAGATTCACAGGGGGAGCGAGCACCGGGGAGCTGGTTTTT
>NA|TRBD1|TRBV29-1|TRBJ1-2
CGVAPPGQAYGYTF
TGCGGCGTTGCACCCCCCGGACAGGCCTATGGCTACACCTTC
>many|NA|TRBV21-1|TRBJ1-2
CASSGSPYGYTF
TGTGCCAGCAGCGGCAGCCCTTATGGCTACACCTTC
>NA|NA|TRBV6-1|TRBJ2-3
CASRDRSRNTDTQYF
TGTGCCAGTAGAGACAGGAGCCGTAACACAGATACGCAGTATTTT
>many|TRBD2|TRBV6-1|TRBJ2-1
CASSDLAGGRDEQFF
TGTGCCAGCAGTGACCTAGCGGGAGGGCGCGATGAGCAGTTCTTC
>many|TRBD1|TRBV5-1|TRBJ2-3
CASSPQGLDTQYF
TGCGCCAGCAGCCCACAGGGGTTGGATACGCAGTATTTT
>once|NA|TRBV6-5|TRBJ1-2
CASTREARRGYTF
TGTGCCAGCACCAGAGAGGCGCGACGTGGCTACACTTTC
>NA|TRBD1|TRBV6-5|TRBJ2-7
CASCYDRGPCEQYF
TGCGCCAGCTGTTACGACAGGGGACCCTGCGAGCAGTACTTC
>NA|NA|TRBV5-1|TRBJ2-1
CDSSSGVSSYNEQFF
TGCGACAGCAGCTCCGGCGTGAGCTCCTACAATGAGCAGTTCTTC
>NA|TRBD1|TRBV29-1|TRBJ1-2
CNVARTGLDVGYAF
TGCAACGTTGCCCGGACAGGGCTTGATGTTGGCTACGCCTTC
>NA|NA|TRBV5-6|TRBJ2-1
CTSSLEEASSYNEQFF
TGTACCAGCAGCTTGGAGGAGGCAAGCTCCTACAATGAGCAGTTCTTC
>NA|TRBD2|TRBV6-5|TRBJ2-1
CASRYGLVGHNEQFF
TGTGCCAGCAGATATGGACTAGTCGGACACAATGAGCAGTTCTTC
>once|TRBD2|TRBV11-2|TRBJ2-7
CANRSSGGDSYEQYF
TGTGCCAACAGGTCGTCTGGGGGGGACTCCTACGAGCAGTACTTT
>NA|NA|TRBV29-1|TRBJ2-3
CSAGSVTLSTDAQYF
TGCAGCGCTGGATCTGTCACTTTAAGCACAGATGCGCAGTATTTT
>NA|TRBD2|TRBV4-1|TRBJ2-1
CASSQAGGYNERIF
TGCGCCAGCAGCCAGGCGGGAGGGTACAATGAGCGAATCTTC
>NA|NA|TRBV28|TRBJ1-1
CASRETGTNTEVFF
TGTGCCAGCAGAGAAACAGGGACGAACACTGAAGTTTTCTTT